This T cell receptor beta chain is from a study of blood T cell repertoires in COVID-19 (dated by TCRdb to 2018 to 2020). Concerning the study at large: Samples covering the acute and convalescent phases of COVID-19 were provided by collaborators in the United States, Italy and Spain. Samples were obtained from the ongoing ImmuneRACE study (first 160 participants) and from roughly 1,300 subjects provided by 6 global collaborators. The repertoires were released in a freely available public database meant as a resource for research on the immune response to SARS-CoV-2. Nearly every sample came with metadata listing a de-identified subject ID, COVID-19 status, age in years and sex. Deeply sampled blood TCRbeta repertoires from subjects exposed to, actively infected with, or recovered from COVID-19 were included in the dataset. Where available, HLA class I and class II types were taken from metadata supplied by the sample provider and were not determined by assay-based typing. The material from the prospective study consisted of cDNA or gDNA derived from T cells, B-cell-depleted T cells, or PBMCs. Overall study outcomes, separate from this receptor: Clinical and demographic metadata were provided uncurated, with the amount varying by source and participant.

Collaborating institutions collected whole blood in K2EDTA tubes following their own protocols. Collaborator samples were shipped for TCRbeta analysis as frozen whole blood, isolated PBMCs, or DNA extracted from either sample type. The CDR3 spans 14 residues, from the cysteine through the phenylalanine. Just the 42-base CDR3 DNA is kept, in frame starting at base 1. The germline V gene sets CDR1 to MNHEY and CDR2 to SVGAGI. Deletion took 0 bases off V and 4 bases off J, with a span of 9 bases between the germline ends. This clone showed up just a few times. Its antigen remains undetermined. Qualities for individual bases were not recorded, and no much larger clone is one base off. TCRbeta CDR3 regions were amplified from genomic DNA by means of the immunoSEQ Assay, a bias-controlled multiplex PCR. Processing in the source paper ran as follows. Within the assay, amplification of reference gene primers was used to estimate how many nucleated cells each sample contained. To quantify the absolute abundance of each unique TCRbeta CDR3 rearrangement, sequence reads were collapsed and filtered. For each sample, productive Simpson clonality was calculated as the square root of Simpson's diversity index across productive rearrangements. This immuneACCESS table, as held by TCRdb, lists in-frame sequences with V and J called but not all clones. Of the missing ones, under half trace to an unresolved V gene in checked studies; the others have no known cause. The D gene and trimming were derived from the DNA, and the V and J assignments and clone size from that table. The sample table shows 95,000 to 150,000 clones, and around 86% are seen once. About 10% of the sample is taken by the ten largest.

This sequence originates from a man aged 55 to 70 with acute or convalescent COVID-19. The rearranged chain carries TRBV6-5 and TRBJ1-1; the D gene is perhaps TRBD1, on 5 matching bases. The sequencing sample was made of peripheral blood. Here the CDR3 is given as CASSYSRGGTEAFF. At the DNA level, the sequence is TGTGCCAGCAGTTACTCTAGGGGTGGCACTGAAGCTTTCTTT.